The 15 T cell receptor beta chains given below trace back to one sample, sequenced in a study of blood T cell repertoires in COVID-19. Profiled with immunoSEQ multiplex PCR; TCRdb holds only in-frame clones, not every one. Of 60,000 or so clones listed, roughly 87% are singletons. Material: peripheral blood. These receptor sequences come from a human donor with acute or convalescent COVID-19. The donor label of this sample is uncertain.

The V gene is TRBV2, the J gene TRBJ2-1, with D tentatively TRBD2 (6 bases). The CDR3 contains 15 residues. Germline V gene sequence: CDR1 SNHLY, CDR2 FYNNEI. The ends were cut back, 6 bases at V and 4 bases at J, with 16 bases in the middle. This CDR3 is CASSLGSKGYNEQFF. In DNA, the CDR3 is TGTGCCAGCAGCCTCGGGAGCAAGGGGTACAATGAGCAGTTCTTC.

The chain combines TRBV4-1 with TRBJ2-1; D perhaps matches TRBD2 (6 bases). Germline loops: CDR1 MGHRA, CDR2 YSYEKL. CDR3 length: 16 residues. With 0 bases removed from V and 10 bases from J, the gap between germline ends came to 19 bases. CDR3 loop: CASSQEYPSERREQFF. In DNA form, the CDR3 reads TGCGCCAGCAGCCAAGAATATCCTAGCGAGCGGAGGGAGCAGTTCTTC.

CDR3 loop: CASSFKRTGTRLSQYF. The CDR3 DNA reads as TGTGCCAGCAGTTTCAAACGCACCGGGACTAGATTGTCCCAGTACTTC. J is TRBJ2-5 and V is TRBV27; 8 nucleotides agree with TRBD2. V shed 3 bases and J 9 bases; nucleotides not matched to a gene: 15. CDR1 and CDR2 from the germline V gene are MNHEY and SMNVEV (reference sequence). The CDR3 is 16 amino acids.

This clone is classed as medium-sized. V and J are TRBV5-1 and TRBJ2-7; 7 bases fit TRBD2. The J segment lost 0 bases and the V segment lost 2 bases, leaving 5 bases of the junction unmatched. This CDR3 is built from 15 residues. Looked up from germline, CDR1 is SGHRS and CDR2 is YFSETQ. DNA of the CDR3: TGCGCCAGCAGCTTCGGCGGGGGATACTCCTACGAGCAGTACGTC. It specifies CASSFGGGYSYEQYV.

This clone has a handful of counts. The rearrangement links TRBV24-1 to TRBJ2-7; TRBD2 matches 7 bases. The CDR3 spans 15 residues. Trimming cost V 4 bases and J 0 bases; bases outside gene matches: 5. The germline CDR1 and CDR2 sequences are KGHDR and SFDVKD. In nucleotides, the CDR3 is TGTGCCACCAGTGACCCCGGGGGGAGCTCCTACGAGCAGTACTTC. It translates to CATSDPGGSSYEQYF.

This sequence joins TRBV9 and TRBJ2-3, with 10 positions matching TRBD2. V shed 4 bases and J 3 bases; nucleotides not matched to a gene: 20. The CDR3 extends over 20 amino acids. Germline CDR1 reads SGDLS; CDR2 reads YYNGEE. The CDR3 region has the DNA TGTGCCAGCAGCCCCCGTCCAAGCGGGAGGGTTTTCGCCGGAACAGATACGCAGTATTTT. It is translated as CASSPRPSGRVFAGTDTQYF.

This clone was recorded once. The genes are TRBV29-1 and TRBJ2-1; 12 bases are a match to TRBD2. The CDR3 sequence is 15 residues long. Trimming took 6 bases from V and 7 from J; bases not matched to a gene: 10. In germline, CDR1 is SQVTM, CDR2 ANQGSEA. Here the CDR3 DNA reads TGCAGCGTCAACGGACTAGCGGGAAAGGGGAATGAGCAGTTCTTC. Amino acids: CSVNGLAGKGNEQFF.

V usage is TRBV7-2 and J usage is TRBJ2-2; D gene unclear. Germline-derived CDR1 and CDR2 are SGHTA and FQGNSA. Between the trimmed V and J ends, which lost 3 bases and 2 bases, there was a span of 16 bases. This CDR3 contains 17 residues. CDR3 in amino acids: CASSLGDETFNTGELFF. CDR3 sequence (DNA): TGTGCCAGCAGCTTGGGTGATGAGACTTTCAACACCGGGGAGCTGTTTTTT. The whole variable domain, remainder taken from reference TRBV7-2 and TRBJ2-2, is GAGVSQSPSNKVTEKGKDVELRCDPISGHTALYWYRQSLGQGLEFLIYFQGNSAPDKSGLPSDRFSAERTGGSVSTLTIQRTQQEDSAVYLCASSLGDETFNTGELFFGEGSRLTVL.

V gene TRBV11-2 combines with J gene TRBJ2-1, with D tentatively TRBD1 (6 bases). The CDR3 sequence is 13 residues long. Between the trimmed V and J ends, which lost 5 bases and 6 bases, there was a span of 11 bases. The germline V gene encodes CDR1 SGHAT and CDR2 FQNNGV. CDR3 in amino acids: CASSRDNANEQFF. The CDR3 bases are TGTGCCAGCAGCAGGGACAATGCCAATGAGCAGTTCTTC.

The CDR3 protein is CASSRQGYYGYTF. Here the CDR3 DNA reads TGTGCCAGCAGTCGACAGGGTTACTATGGCTACACCTTC. This chain uses TRBV2 with TRBJ1-2; 7 positions match TRBD1. The length of the CDR3 is 13 residues. Germline CDR1 and CDR2: SNHLY and FYNNEI. V lost 5 bases and J lost 3; bases outside the gene matches: 3.

This chain links TRBV27 with TRBJ2-2; 7 bases align to TRBD1. V lost 4 bases to trimming and J lost 7 bases; unmatched junction nucleotides: 6. Germline V gene lookup returns CDR1 MNHEY and CDR2 SMNVEV (reference sequence). The CDR3 is made up of 14 amino acids. This chain's CDR3 is CASSSTGRGGELFF. CDR3 sequence (DNA): TGTGCCAGCAGTTCGACAGGGAGAGGCGGGGAGCTGTTTTTT.

This sequence joins TRBV5-4 and TRBJ2-5; maybe TRBD1 (6 bases). The germline gives CDR1 SGHNT, CDR2 YYREEE (reference sequence). The CDR3 sequence is 15 residues long. V lost 4 bases and J 0 bases, leaving 13 bases between the germline ends. CDR3 DNA: TGTGCCAGCAGCCCCGCAGGGGCGTACCAAGAGACCCAGTACTTC. Residues: CASSPAGAYQETQYF.

V and J are TRBV30 and TRBJ2-3; 12 bases match TRBD2. The CDR3 is 16 amino acids. The trim removed 4 bases at V and 1 base at J, leaving 6 bases unmatched. Germline CDR1 is GTSNPN and CDR2 is SVGIG (reference sequence). CDR3 in amino acids: CAWTSGGALGTDTQYF. The CDR3 DNA follows: TGTGCCTGGACTAGCGGGGGGGCCTTGGGCACAGATACGCAGTATTTT.

This clone was seen a few times. The chain has TRBV10-3 and TRBJ1-5; no clear D. The CDR3 has 15 amino acids. CDR1 is ENHRY, CDR2 SYGVKD, per germline. V shed 0 bases and J shed 0 bases, with 6 bases lying between them. CDR3 sequence reads: CAISESEYSNQPQHF. CDR3 DNA sequence: TGTGCCATCAGTGAGTCGGAGTATAGCAATCAGCCCCAGCATTTT.

This rearrangement joins TRBV19 to TRBJ2-5; 7 nucleotides line up with TRBD2. CDR3 length: 14 residues. Germline assignment: CDR1 LNHDA and CDR2 SQIVND (reference sequence). V shed 6 bases, J shed 2 bases, and the junction held 6 bases outside the gene matches. The chain's CDR3 is CASRETSKQETQYF. DNA for the CDR3: TGTGCCAGTAGAGAGACTAGCAAACAAGAGACCCAGTACTTC.